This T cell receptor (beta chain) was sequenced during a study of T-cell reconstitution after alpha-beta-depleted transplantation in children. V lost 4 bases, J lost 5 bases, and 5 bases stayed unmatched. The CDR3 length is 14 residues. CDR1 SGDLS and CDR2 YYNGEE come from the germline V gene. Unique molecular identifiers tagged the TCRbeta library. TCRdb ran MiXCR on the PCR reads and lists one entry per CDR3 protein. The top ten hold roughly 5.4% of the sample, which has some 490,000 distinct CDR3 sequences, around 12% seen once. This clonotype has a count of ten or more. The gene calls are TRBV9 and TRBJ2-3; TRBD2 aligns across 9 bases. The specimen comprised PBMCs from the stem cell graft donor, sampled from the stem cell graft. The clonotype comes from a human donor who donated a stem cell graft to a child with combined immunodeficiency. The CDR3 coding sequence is TGTGCCAGCAGCCTTAGCGGGGGTAGAGATACGCAGTATTTT. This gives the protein CASSLSGGRDTQYF.